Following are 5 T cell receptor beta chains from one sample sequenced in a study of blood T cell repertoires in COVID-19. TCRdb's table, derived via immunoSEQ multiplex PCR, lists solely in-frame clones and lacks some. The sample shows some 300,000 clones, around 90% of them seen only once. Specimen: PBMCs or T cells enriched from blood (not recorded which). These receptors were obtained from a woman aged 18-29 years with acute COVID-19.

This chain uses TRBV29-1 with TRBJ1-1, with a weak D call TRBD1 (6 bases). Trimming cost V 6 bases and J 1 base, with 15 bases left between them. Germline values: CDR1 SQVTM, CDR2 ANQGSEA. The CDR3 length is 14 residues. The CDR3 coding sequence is TGCAGCGTCCCTCCGGGACACCCGAACACTGAAGCTTTCTTT. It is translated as CSVPPGHPNTEAFF.

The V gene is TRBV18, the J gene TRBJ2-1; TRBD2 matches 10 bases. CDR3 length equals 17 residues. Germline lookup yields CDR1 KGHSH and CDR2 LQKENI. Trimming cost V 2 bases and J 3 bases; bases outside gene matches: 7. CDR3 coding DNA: TGTGCCAGCTCACCAAAGGGCCTAGCGGGAGTCTACAATGAGCAGTTCTTC. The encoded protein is CASSPKGLAGVYNEQFF.

The CDR3 region has the DNA TGCAGTGCTAGTAGCGGAGCGAACACCGGGGAGCTGTTTTTT. It codes for CSASSGANTGELFF. The genes are TRBV20-1 and TRBJ2-2, with D possibly TRBD2 on 6 matching bases. V was pared by 3 bases and J by 0 bases, with 8 bases between. From germline, CDR1 is DFQATT and CDR2 SNEGSKA (reference sequence). This CDR3 spans 14 amino acids.

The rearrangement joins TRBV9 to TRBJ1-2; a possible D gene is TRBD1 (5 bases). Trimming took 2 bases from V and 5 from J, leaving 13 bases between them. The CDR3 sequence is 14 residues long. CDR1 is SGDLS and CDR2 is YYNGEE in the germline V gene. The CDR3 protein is CASSVALSGYGYTF. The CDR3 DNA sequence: TGTGCCAGCAGCGTTGCCCTTTCAGGGTATGGCTACACCTTC.

The CDR3 region is CASSWTQGPGGETEAFF. As DNA, the CDR3 is TGTGCCAGCAGTTGGACCCAGGGGCCGGGAGGGGAAACTGAAGCTTTCTTT. This chain connects TRBV28 to TRBJ1-1; a possible D gene is TRBD1 (6 bases). Trimming shortened V by 4 bases and J by 5 bases, and 23 bases separated the two germline ends. There are 17 residues in the CDR3. The germline gives CDR1 MDHEN, CDR2 SYDVKM.